These T cell receptor beta chains were read from a single sample in a study of blood T cell repertoires in COVID-19. TCRdb keeps only in-frame clones here, not all; method: immunoSEQ multiplex PCR. The table includes 250,000 to 350,000 clones, 86% detected once. Sequenced material: peripheral blood. The receptors were sampled from a woman in her twenties or thirties with active or convalescent COVID-19. The CDR3 runs from the conserved cysteine through the conserved F or W. The order of the fields is J gene, V gene, D gene, clone size, CDR3 length, CDR3 protein, CDR3 DNA. D genes are given only for firm matches. Clone size is stated in some rows and not others, as once, few, many or a class when expanded.

J: TRBJ2-3
V: TRBV5-1
D: NA
size: NA
length: 14
CDR3: CASSLVSGTDTQYF
DNA: TGCGCCAGCAGCTTGGTTTCGGGCACAGATACGCAGTATTTT

J: TRBJ2-3
V: TRBV3-1/TRBV3-2
D: TRBD2
size: NA
length: 16
CDR3: CASSQDFGGARDTQYF
DNA: TGTGCCAGCAGCCAAGATTTCGGGGGGGCAAGAGATACGCAGTATTTT

J: TRBJ1-2
V: TRBV24-1
D: TRBD1
size: once
length: 12
CDR3: CATSGQGRGYTF
DNA: TGTGCCACCAGCGGACAGGGGAGGGGCTACACCTTC

J: TRBJ2-1
V: TRBV4-3
D: NA
size: NA
length: 13
CDR3: CASSQNGADEQFF
DNA: TGCGCCAGCAGCCAAAATGGGGCTGATGAGCAGTTCTTC

J: TRBJ1-3
V: TRBV29-1
D: NA
size: NA
length: 18
CDR3: CSVEDTGPGQDSGNTIYF
DNA: TGCAGCGTTGAAGATACAGGGCCAGGGCAAGACTCTGGAAACACCATATATTTT

J: TRBJ2-5
V: TRBV2
D: TRBD1
size: NA
length: 14
CDR3: CASSPDRVRETQYF
DNA: TGTGCCAGCAGTCCCGACAGGGTCCGGGAGACCCAGTACTTC

J: TRBJ2-6
V: TRBV2
D: TRBD2
size: NA
length: 19
CDR3: CASSPFTSGASSGANVLTF
DNA: TGTGCCAGCAGTCCCTTTACTAGCGGGGCGTCCTCTGGGGCCAACGTCCTGACTTTC

J: TRBJ1-5
V: TRBV18
D: NA
size: NA
length: 15
CDR3: CASSSGGGSNQPQHF
DNA: TGTGCCAGCTCCTCCGGGGGGGGGTCCAATCAGCCCCAGCATTTT

J: TRBJ1-5
V: TRBV4-2
D: NA
size: NA
length: 16
CDR3: CASSQQDGGRNQPQHF
DNA: TGTGCCAGCAGCCAACAGGACGGGGGAAGGAATCAGCCCCAGCATTTT

J: TRBJ2-1
V: TRBV25-1
D: TRBD2
size: NA
length: 15
CDR3: CASSGSGGAGNEQFF
DNA: TGTGCCAGCAGTGGTAGCGGGGGGGCAGGAAATGAGCAGTTCTTC

J: TRBJ2-6
V: TRBV9
D: TRBD1
size: NA
length: 18
CDR3: CASSLPRDRDRGANVLTF
DNA: TGTGCCAGCAGCCTCCCACGGGACAGGGATCGGGGGGCCAACGTCCTGACTTTC

J: TRBJ2-1
V: TRBV11-2
D: TRBD2
size: NA
length: 15
CDR3: CASSFWGGEHNEQFF
DNA: TGTGCCAGCAGCTTTTGGGGGGGGGAACACAATGAGCAGTTCTTC

J: TRBJ1-1
V: TRBV19
D: NA
size: once
length: 13
CDR3: CASSQTGNTEAFF
DNA: TGTGCCAGTAGCCAGACGGGTAACACTGAAGCTTTCTTT

J: TRBJ2-1
V: TRBV9
D: TRBD2
size: few
length: 16
CDR3: CASSVREGLAGDEQFF
DNA: TGTGCCAGCAGCGTCAGGGAGGGACTAGCGGGGGATGAGCAGTTCTTC

J: TRBJ1-6
V: TRBV9
D: TRBD1
size: NA
length: 15
CDR3: CASSWDSQGDKPLHF
DNA: TGTGCCAGCAGCTGGGACAGCCAAGGAGACAAACCCCTCCACTTT

J: TRBJ1-1
V: TRBV2
D: NA
size: NA
length: 13
CDR3: CASSEAQGGEAFF
DNA: TGTGCCAGCAGTGAAGCCCAGGGTGGTGAAGCTTTCTTT

J: TRBJ1-5
V: TRBV9
D: NA
size: NA
length: 15
CDR3: CASSVGSGSNQPQHF
DNA: TGTGCCAGCAGCGTAGGTTCGGGAAGCAATCAGCCCCAGCATTTT

J: TRBJ1-6
V: TRBV5-4
D: NA
size: few
length: 16
CDR3: CASSLDRRSYNSPLHF
DNA: TGTGCCAGCAGCTTGGACAGGCGCTCCTATAATTCACCCCTCCACTTT

J: TRBJ2-1
V: TRBV19
D: NA
size: NA
length: 17
CDR3: CASSPRAPGSSYNEQFF
DNA: TGTGCCAGTAGTCCTAGGGCACCGGGAAGCTCCTACAATGAGCAGTTCTTC

J: TRBJ2-3
V: TRBV5-1
D: TRBD2
size: NA
length: 15
CDR3: CASSFQRGSTDTQYF
DNA: TGCGCCAGCAGCTTCCAGCGGGGGAGCACAGATACGCAGTATTTT

J: TRBJ2-3
V: TRBV11-2
D: NA
size: NA
length: 15
CDR3: CASRPSQLNTDTQYF
DNA: TGTGCCAGCAGGCCAAGTCAACTAAACACAGATACGCAGTATTTT

J: TRBJ1-6
V: TRBV19
D: NA
size: NA
length: 15
CDR3: CASSIAGAANSPLHF
DNA: TGTGCCAGTAGCATCGCTGGGGCAGCTAATTCACCCCTCCACTTT

J: TRBJ2-2
V: TRBV25-1
D: TRBD1
size: few
length: 14
CDR3: CASSGQGDTGELFF
DNA: TGTGCCAGCAGTGGACAGGGGGACACCGGGGAGCTGTTTTTT

J: TRBJ1-4
V: TRBV11-3
D: NA
size: NA
length: 13
CDR3: CASSLVPGEKLFF
DNA: TGTGCCAGCAGCTTAGTTCCAGGTGAAAAACTGTTTTTT

J: TRBJ1-2
V: TRBV30
D: NA
size: NA
length: 14
CDR3: CASDRGMEDYGYTF
DNA: TGTGCCTCGGACCGGGGGATGGAAGACTATGGCTACACCTTC

J: TRBJ2-7
V: TRBV24-1
D: TRBD1
size: NA
length: 15
CDR3: CATSDSRQGTYEQYF
DNA: TGTGCCACCAGTGATTCTCGACAGGGGACCTACGAGCAGTACTTC

J: TRBJ2-1
V: TRBV6-5
D: NA
size: NA
length: 14
CDR3: CASSPMGDYNEQFF
DNA: TGTGCCAGCAGTCCCATGGGCGACTACAATGAGCAGTTCTTC

J: TRBJ1-1
V: TRBV7-9
D: NA
size: once
length: 13
CDR3: CASSLGWEGEAFF
DNA: TGTGCCAGCAGCTTAGGGTGGGAGGGAGAAGCTTTCTTT

J: TRBJ1-6
V: TRBV27
D: NA
size: NA
length: 14
CDR3: CASSPRGTYSPLHF
DNA: TGTGCCAGCAGTCCGAGGGGGACCTATTCACCCCTCCACTTT

J: TRBJ1-1
V: TRBV7-9
D: NA
size: NA
length: 14
CDR3: CASSKQQGNTEAFF
DNA: TGTGCCAGCAGCAAACAACAGGGAAACACTGAAGCTTTCTTT

J: TRBJ2-6
V: TRBV28
D: NA
size: NA
length: 16
CDR3: CASSFLGARGANVLTF
DNA: TGTGCCAGCAGTTTTTTGGGGGCGCGCGGGGCCAACGTCCTGACTTTC

J: TRBJ1-1
V: TRBV5-1
D: TRBD1
size: NA
length: 14
CDR3: CATSGQGANTEAFF
DNA: TGCGCCACCTCAGGACAGGGGGCTAACACTGAAGCTTTCTTT

J: TRBJ2-1
V: TRBV6-5
D: TRBD2
size: NA
length: 15
CDR3: CASSLSGTTYNEQFF
DNA: TGTGCCAGCAGTTTAAGCGGGACCACCTACAATGAGCAGTTCTTC